Listed below are T cell receptor beta chains from one sample, sequenced in a study of T-cell memory formation after mild COVID-19. One entry per CDR3 protein, called by TCRdb with MiXCR from the 5' RACE reads. The sample lists roughly 250,000 distinct CDR3 sequences; 16% were seen once. Input material: PBMCs or a T cell subset sorted from them (not recorded which). The receptors were sampled from a man aged 18 to 30 who had mild COVID-19 (a few samples of this study predate the infection). Cell type and time point are not known. The CDR3 runs from the conserved cysteine through the conserved F or W. D genes are given only for firm matches. The size entry is marked missing in some rows and otherwise reads once, few, many or a size class.

j_call | clone_size | v_call | d_call | cdr3_nt | cdr3_aa
TRBJ2-3 | many | TRBV20-1 | NA | TGCAGTGCTAGAACTCTAGGATTAGAAGATACGCAGTATTTT | CSARTLGLEDTQYF
TRBJ1-2 | NA | TRBV7-9 | NA | TGTGCCAGCAGCCCAGGAGGCCTGCCCTATGGCTACACCTTC | CASSPGGLPYGYTF
TRBJ2-3 | many | TRBV7-2 | NA | TGTGCCAGCAGCTTAGCGCATTCGGATACGCAGTATTTT | CASSLAHSDTQYF
TRBJ2-1 | many | TRBV11-2 | NA | TGTGCCAGCAGCTTACGCTCTAGAGGCTTTCTGAGCTCCTACAATGAGCAGTTCTTC | CASSLRSRGFLSSYNEQFF
TRBJ2-7 | few | TRBV4-1 | NA | TGCGCCAGCAGCCCTCTTTGGCGGGGATCCTACGAGCAGTACTTC | CASSPLWRGSYEQYF
TRBJ2-1 | NA | TRBV5-4 | TRBD2 | TGTGCCAGCCTTGGGACTACCAATGAGCAGTTCTTC | CASLGTTNEQFF
TRBJ1-4 | NA | TRBV25-1 | NA | TGTGCCAGCAGAGTCTTTCCGGACGAAAAACTGTTTTTT | CASRVFPDEKLFF
TRBJ1-1 | few | TRBV9 | TRBD1 | TGTGCCAGCAGCCTCAGGGGGCTTACTGAAGCTTTCTTT | CASSLRGLTEAFF
TRBJ1-1 | few | TRBV9 | NA | TGTGCCAGCAGCGTAGACCCATCCGCACGGGGCACTGAAGCTTTCTTT | CASSVDPSARGTEAFF
TRBJ2-1 | NA | TRBV28 | TRBD1 | TGTGCCAGCAGTTTGTGGGGACAGGGGGGTTTGAATGAGCAGTTCTTC | CASSLWGQGGLNEQFF
TRBJ1-5 | few | TRBV6-2/TRBV6-3 | NA | TGTGCCAGCAGCCTCCGGACCGGGTCTCGTCGGCCCCAGCATTTT | CASSLRTGSRRPQHF
TRBJ1-2 | few | TRBV19 | NA | TGTGCCAGTAGTATAAGGTCGGGTGGACGTGGCTACACCTTC | CASSIRSGGRGYTF
TRBJ2-5 | NA | TRBV7-2 | NA | TGTGCCAGCAGCCATGGCAGGGCAGCAGAGACCCAGTACTTC | CASSHGRAAETQYF
TRBJ2-1 | few | TRBV2 | NA | TGTGCCAGCGGCGAGAGGACAGAGCAGTTCTTC | CASGERTEQFF
TRBJ1-1 | NA | TRBV4-2 | NA | TGTGCCAGCGACCAGGAAGCTTTCTTT | CASDQEAFF
TRBJ1-4 | NA | TRBV19 | NA | TGTGCCAGTCATCGGGGCCTTAGAATGGAAAAACTGTTTTTT | CASHRGLRMEKLFF
TRBJ2-3 | NA | TRBV18 | NA | TGTGCCAGCTCAACCGTGCAGGGGCCGATCACAGATACGCAGTATTTT | CASSTVQGPITDTQYF
TRBJ2-1 | few | TRBV4-1 | NA | TGCGCCAGCAGCCAAGATTTCGGCCCGCTAACCTACAATGAGCAGTTCTTC | CASSQDFGPLTYNEQFF
TRBJ2-3 | few | TRBV5-8 | NA | TGTGCCAGCAGCTTCCAGGACACAGATACGCAGTATTTT | CASSFQDTDTQYF
TRBJ1-2 | NA | TRBV9 | NA | TGTGCCAGCAGCGTAGCAGGGGCGCTTGGCTACACCTTC | CASSVAGALGYTF
TRBJ2-7 | many | TRBV7-2 | NA | TGTGCCAGCAGCTCACGGACCCTAGACTACGAGCAGTACTTC | CASSSRTLDYEQYF
TRBJ2-4 | NA | TRBV29-1 | NA | TGCAGCGTCGAGGACAGTCAATACAACATTCAGTACTTC | CSVEDSQYNIQYF
TRBJ2-1 | NA | TRBV20-1 | NA | TGCAGTGCCATACAGACGAGCTCCTACAATGAGCAGTTCTTC | CSAIQTSSYNEQFF
TRBJ2-1 | many | TRBV12-3/TRBV12-4 | TRBD1 | TGTGCCAGCAGGCCGCGGGACAGGGATGGGGATGAGCAGTTCTTC | CASRPRDRDGDEQFF
TRBJ2-3 | NA | TRBV3-1 | NA | TGTGCCAGCAGCCAAGAGGGGCTGGCTAGCGCTACGCAGTATTTT | CASSQEGLASATQYF
TRBJ2-5 | many | TRBV20-1 | NA | TGCAGTGCTAGAGGGACTTTACAAGAGACCCAGTACTTC | CSARGTLQETQYF
TRBJ2-7 | NA | TRBV9 | TRBD1 | TGTGCCAGCAGCGTAGGAAGACAGGGAGAGCAGTACTTC | CASSVGRQGEQYF
TRBJ1-1 | many | TRBV5-1 | NA | TGCGCCAGCATTGAGGACACTGAAGCTTTCTTT | CASIEDTEAFF
TRBJ2-3 | many | TRBV7-2 | NA | TGTGCCAGCAGCCGAGAGGGGAGGGGGGGCACCCCAGCGACAGATACGCAGTATTTT | CASSREGRGGTPATDTQYF
TRBJ2-1 | many | TRBV5-1 | NA | TGCGCCAGCAGCGGGAATTACAATGAGCAGTTCTTC | CASSGNYNEQFF
TRBJ2-7 | few | TRBV5-1 | TRBD1 | TGCGCCAGCAGCTGGGCCTCAGCGGGACAGGGAACCTACGAGCAGTACTTC | CASSWASAGQGTYEQYF
TRBJ2-1 | NA | TRBV27 | TRBD1 | TGTGCCAGCATGGACAGGGTGGGCCATGAGCAGTTCTTC | CASMDRVGHEQFF
TRBJ2-3 | NA | TRBV5-1 | TRBD2 | TGCGCCAGCAGCTCAAAGGGGACTAGCGGGGGCAGCACAGATACGCAGTATTTT | CASSSKGTSGGSTDTQYF
TRBJ1-2 | few | TRBV7-2 | NA | TGTGCCAGCAGCTTCGCAGGAGCTAACTATGGCTACACCTTC | CASSFAGANYGYTF
TRBJ2-3 | few | TRBV5-6 | NA | TGTGCCAGCAGCTCGCGGGTTGAGAAAAAAGATACGCAGTATTTT | CASSSRVEKKDTQYF
TRBJ2-1 | few | TRBV6-5 | TRBD1 | TGTGCCAGCAGTGTCCGGGACAGACACAATGAGCAGTTCTTC | CASSVRDRHNEQFF
TRBJ2-1 | few | TRBV10-3 | NA | TGTGCCATCAGTGAAGGGTATCGTGAGCAGTTCTTC | CAISEGYREQFF
TRBJ1-5 | few | TRBV15 | TRBD1 | TGTGCCACCAATAAGGACAGGGCTAGCAATCAGCCCCAGCATTTT | CATNKDRASNQPQHF
TRBJ2-5 | few | TRBV5-1 | NA | TGCGCCAGCAGCCCGGGACTCCCTCGGGAGACCCAGTACTTC | CASSPGLPRETQYF
TRBJ1-2 | NA | TRBV7-9 | NA | TGTGCCAGCAGCCCCACCTGGACAGCAACTAACTATGGCTACACCTTC | CASSPTWTATNYGYTF
TRBJ2-1 | NA | TRBV10-3 | NA | TGTGCCATCAGTGAGTCCAGGGGGGAGTACAATGAGCAGTTCTTC | CAISESRGEYNEQFF
TRBJ1-2 | few | TRBV4-3 | NA | TGCGCCAGCAGTACACAGGGAGCTAACTATGGCTACACCTTC | CASSTQGANYGYTF
TRBJ2-5 | many | TRBV7-7 | TRBD1 | TGTGCCAGCAGCTCGACAGGGGCAGGGGAGACCCAGTACTTC | CASSSTGAGETQYF
TRBJ2-2 | NA | TRBV7-8 | TRBD2 | TGTGCCAGCAGCTTAGTGGTCGGGGGGATTTTCTCCGGGGAGCTGTTTTTT | CASSLVVGGIFSGELFF
TRBJ2-1 | few | TRBV11-1 | NA | TGTGCCAGCAGCCGTAAAGGCCCCCCCGGGGATGAGCAGTTCTTC | CASSRKGPPGDEQFF
TRBJ1-2 | once | TRBV11-2 | NA | TGTGCCAGCAGCTCCCGCACTGGGACGAACTATGGCTACACCTTC | CASSSRTGTNYGYTF
TRBJ1-3 | few | TRBV12-3/TRBV12-4 | NA | TGTGCCAGCAGCAAGCGTCAGGGGTCTGGAAACACCATATATTTT | CASSKRQGSGNTIYF
TRBJ2-2 | NA | TRBV19 | NA | TGTGCCAGTAGTATGTTCGGGGTGGCCGGGGAGCTGTTTTTT | CASSMFGVAGELFF
TRBJ1-2 | NA | TRBV5-6 | NA | TGTGCCAGCAGCTTGGGTCGGGTTTTCTATGGCTACACCTTC | CASSLGRVFYGYTF
TRBJ2-5 | NA | TRBV2 | NA | TGTGCCAGCAGTGAAGGCGCGGGGGCTGCTTGGGAGACCCAGTACTTC | CASSEGAGAAWETQYF
TRBJ1-2 | few | TRBV14 | NA | TGTGCCAGCAGCTACGGCGGGGTTGGCTATGGCTACACCTTC | CASSYGGVGYGYTF
TRBJ2-4 | NA | TRBV7-2 | NA | TGTGCCAGCAGCTTAGTAGGTGTGCTAGCCAAAAACATTCAGTACTTC | CASSLVGVLAKNIQYF
TRBJ1-6 | NA | TRBV7-9 | NA | TGTGCCAGCAGCTCTGGGGAATGGAATATCCTCCACTTT | CASSSGEWNILHF
TRBJ2-1 | few | TRBV9 | TRBD2 | TGTGCCAGCAGCCCAGCCGGGACTAGCTCCTACAATGAGCAGTTCTTC | CASSPAGTSSYNEQFF
TRBJ2-1 | NA | TRBV7-9 | NA | TGTGCCAGCAGCTCATCACTCGGGGCCCGGGATGAGCAGTTCTTC | CASSSSLGARDEQFF
TRBJ2-1 | NA | TRBV4-2 | NA | TGTGCCAGCAGCCCCCCGGGTGGCGGGACAGTTACCTACAATGAGCAGTTCTTC | CASSPPGGGTVTYNEQFF
TRBJ1-1 | NA | TRBV5-1 | TRBD1 | TGCGCCAGCAGCGTTACAGGGGAAACTGAAGCTTTCTTT | CASSVTGETEAFF
TRBJ2-4 | NA | TRBV15 | NA | TGTGCCACCAGCAGAGTGGGGTGGAGCATTCAGTACTTC | CATSRVGWSIQYF
TRBJ2-5 | few | TRBV5-4 | NA | TGTGCCAGCAGCGGGCCCAGCCGGGAGACCCAGTACTTC | CASSGPSRETQYF
TRBJ2-7 | few | TRBV6-5 | TRBD2 | TGTGCCAGCAGTTATGCGGGGGGATACGAGCAGTACTTC | CASSYAGGYEQYF